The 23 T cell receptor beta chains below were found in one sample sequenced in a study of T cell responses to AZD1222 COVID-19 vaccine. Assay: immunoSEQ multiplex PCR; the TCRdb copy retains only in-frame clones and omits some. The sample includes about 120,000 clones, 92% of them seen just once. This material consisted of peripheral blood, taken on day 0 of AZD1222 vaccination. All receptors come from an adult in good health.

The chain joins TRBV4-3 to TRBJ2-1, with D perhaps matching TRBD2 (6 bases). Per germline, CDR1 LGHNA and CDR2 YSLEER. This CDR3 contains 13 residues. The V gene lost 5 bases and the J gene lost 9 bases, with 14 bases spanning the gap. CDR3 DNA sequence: TGCGCCAGCAGCAAGACTAGGATAGGTGAGCAGTTCTTC. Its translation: CASSKTRIGEQFF.

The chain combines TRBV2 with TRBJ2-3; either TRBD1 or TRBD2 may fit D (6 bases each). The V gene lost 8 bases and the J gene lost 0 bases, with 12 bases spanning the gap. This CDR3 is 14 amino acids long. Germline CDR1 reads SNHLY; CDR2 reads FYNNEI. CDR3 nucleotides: TGTGCCAGCGTAAGGGGGGCTAGCACAGATACGCAGTATTTT. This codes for CASVRGASTDTQYF.

CDR3 protein: CASSYSDIPNYGYTF. The CDR3 nucleotides read TGTGCCAGCAGTTACTCGGACATACCTAACTATGGCTACACCTTC. The chain couples TRBV6-2 or TRBV6-3 to TRBJ1-2; perhaps TRBD1 as D (5 bases). Trimming stripped 0 bases from V and 0 bases from J, with 8 bases between. Germline V gene data show CDR1 as MNHEY and CDR2 as SVGEGT. CDR3 length: 15 amino acids.

CDR3 nucleotide sequence: TGTGCCAGCAGCGAACTGGGGACAGGCAACAATGAGCAGTTCTTC. Its protein product is CASSELGTGNNEQFF. This chain links TRBV7-9 with TRBJ2-1; TRBD1 matches at 8 bases. The CDR3 is 15 amino acids. Trimming at V came to 5 bases and at J to 5 bases, leaving 8 bases not matched to a gene. The germline V gene encodes CDR1 SEHNR and CDR2 FQNEAQ (reference sequence).

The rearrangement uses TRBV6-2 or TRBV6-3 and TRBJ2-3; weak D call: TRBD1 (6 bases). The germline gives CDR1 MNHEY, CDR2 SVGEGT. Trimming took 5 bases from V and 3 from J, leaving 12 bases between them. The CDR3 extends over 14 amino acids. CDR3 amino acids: CASSDYQGTDTQYF. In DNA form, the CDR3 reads TGTGCCAGCAGTGACTACCAGGGGACAGATACGCAGTATTTT.

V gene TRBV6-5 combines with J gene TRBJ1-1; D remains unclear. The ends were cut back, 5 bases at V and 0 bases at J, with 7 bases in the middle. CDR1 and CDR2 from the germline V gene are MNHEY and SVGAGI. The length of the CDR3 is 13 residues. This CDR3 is CASSLRVNTEAFF. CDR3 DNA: TGTGCCAGCAGTCTAAGGGTGAACACTGAAGCTTTCTTT.

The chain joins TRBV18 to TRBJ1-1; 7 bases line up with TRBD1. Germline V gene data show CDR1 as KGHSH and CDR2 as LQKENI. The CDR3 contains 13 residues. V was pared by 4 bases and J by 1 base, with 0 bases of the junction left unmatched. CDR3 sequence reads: CASSQGANTEAFF. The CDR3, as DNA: TGTGCCAGCTCACAGGGGGCGAACACTGAAGCTTTCTTT.

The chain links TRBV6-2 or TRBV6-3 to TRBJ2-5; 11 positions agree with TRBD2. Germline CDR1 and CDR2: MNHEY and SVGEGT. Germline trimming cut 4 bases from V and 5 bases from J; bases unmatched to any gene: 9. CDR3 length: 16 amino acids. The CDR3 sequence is CASSSAWGLAVETQYF. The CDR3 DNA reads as TGTGCCAGCAGTTCCGCTTGGGGACTAGCGGTCGAGACCCAGTACTTC.

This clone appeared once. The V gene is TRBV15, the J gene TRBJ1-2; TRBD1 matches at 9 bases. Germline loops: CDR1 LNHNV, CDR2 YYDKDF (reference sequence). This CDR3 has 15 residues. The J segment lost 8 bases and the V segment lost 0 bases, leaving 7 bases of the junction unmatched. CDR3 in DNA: TGTGCCACCAGCAGAGATAGGTACAGGGGGCAGGGCTACACCTTC. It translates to CATSRDRYRGQGYTF.

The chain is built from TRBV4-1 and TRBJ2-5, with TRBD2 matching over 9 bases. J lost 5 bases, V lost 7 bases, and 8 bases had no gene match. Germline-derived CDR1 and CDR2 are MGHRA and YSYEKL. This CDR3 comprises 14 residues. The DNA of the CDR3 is TGCGCCAGCAAGTCAGCGGGAGGAAGTGAGACCCAGTACTTC. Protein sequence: CASKSAGGSETQYF.

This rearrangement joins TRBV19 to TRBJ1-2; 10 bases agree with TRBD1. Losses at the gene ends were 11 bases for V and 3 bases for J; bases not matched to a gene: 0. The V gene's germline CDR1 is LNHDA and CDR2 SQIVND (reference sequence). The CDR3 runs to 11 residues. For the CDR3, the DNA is TGTGCCGGACAGGGGGACTATGGCTACACCTTC. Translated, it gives CAGQGDYGYTF.

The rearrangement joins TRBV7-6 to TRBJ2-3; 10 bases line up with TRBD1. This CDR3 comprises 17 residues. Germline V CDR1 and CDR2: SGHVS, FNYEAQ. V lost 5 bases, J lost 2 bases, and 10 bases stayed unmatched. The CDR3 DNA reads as TGTGCCAGCAGCAGGGCCGGGACAGGGGCCTTCACAGATACGCAGTATTTT. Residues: CASSRAGTGAFTDTQYF.

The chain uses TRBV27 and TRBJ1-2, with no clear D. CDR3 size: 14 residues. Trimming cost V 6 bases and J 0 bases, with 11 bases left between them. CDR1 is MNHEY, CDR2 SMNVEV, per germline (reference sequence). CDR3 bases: TGTGCCAGCAGACAAAGTGGAGCTAACTATGGCTACACCTTC. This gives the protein CASRQSGANYGYTF.

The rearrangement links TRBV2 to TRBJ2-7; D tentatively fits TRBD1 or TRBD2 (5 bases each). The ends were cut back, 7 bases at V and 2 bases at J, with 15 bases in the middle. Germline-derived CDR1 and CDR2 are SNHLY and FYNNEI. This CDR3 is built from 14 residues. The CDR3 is CASKEDNPTYEQYF. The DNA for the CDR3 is TGTGCCAGCAAGGAGGACAATCCCACCTACGAGCAGTACTTC. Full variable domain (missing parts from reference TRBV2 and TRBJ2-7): EPEVTQTPSHQVTQMGQEVILRCVPISNHLYFYWYRQILGQKVEFLVSFYNNEISEKSEIFDDQFSVERPDGSNFTLKIRSTKLEDSAMYFCASKEDNPTYEQYFGPGTRLTVT.

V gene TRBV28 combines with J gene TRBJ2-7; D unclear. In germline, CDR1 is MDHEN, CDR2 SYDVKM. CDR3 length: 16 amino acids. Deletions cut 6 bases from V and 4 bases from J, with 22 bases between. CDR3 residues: CASRQAEVVLNYEQYF. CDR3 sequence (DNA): TGTGCCAGCAGGCAAGCAGAGGTCGTTCTGAATTACGAGCAGTACTTC.

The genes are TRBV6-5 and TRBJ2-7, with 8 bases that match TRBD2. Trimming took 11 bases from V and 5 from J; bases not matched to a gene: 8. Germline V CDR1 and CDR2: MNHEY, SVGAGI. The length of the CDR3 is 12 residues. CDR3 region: CAVRGGTDEQYF. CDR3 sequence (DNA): TGTGCCGTCCGGGGGGGAACCGACGAGCAGTACTTC.

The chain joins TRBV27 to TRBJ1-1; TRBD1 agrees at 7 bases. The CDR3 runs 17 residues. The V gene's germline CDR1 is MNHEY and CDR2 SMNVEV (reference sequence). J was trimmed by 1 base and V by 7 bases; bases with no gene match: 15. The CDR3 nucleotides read TGTGCCAGCAAACGGGATTTGACAGGGTGGGAGAACACTGAAGCTTTCTTT. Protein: CASKRDLTGWENTEAFF.

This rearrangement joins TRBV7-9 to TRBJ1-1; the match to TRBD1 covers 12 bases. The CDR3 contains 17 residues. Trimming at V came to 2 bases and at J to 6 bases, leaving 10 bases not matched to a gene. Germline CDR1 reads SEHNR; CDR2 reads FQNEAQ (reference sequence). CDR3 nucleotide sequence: TGTGCCAGCAGCTTAAGTTCGGGACAGGGGGCGAAGGCTGAAGCTTTCTTT. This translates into CASSLSSGQGAKAEAFF.

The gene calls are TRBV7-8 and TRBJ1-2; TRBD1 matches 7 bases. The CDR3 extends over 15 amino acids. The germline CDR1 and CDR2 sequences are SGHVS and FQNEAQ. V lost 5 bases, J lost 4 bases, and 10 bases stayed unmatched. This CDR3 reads CASSENRGAGYGYTF. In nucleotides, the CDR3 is TGTGCCAGCAGCGAAAACAGGGGCGCCGGCTATGGCTACACCTTC.

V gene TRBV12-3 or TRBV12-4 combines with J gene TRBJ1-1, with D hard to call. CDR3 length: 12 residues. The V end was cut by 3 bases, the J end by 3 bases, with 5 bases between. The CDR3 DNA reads TGTGCCAGCAGTTTTGGCGACACTGAAGCTTTCTTT. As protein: CASSFGDTEAFF.

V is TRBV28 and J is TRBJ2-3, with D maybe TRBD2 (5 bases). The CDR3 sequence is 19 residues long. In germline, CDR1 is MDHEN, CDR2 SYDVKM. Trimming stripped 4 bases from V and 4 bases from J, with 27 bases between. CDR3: CASSSPTGWVTRAPDTQYF. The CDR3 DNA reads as TGTGCCAGCAGTTCCCCGACTGGATGGGTAACTAGGGCCCCAGATACGCAGTATTTT.

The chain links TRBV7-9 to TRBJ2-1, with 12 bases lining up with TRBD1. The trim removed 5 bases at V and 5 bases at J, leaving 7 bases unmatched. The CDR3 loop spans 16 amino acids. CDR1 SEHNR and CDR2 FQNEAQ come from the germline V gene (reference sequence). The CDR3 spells CASSPLGQGADNEQFF. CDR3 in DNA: TGTGCCAGCAGCCCTTTGGGACAGGGGGCAGACAATGAGCAGTTCTTC.

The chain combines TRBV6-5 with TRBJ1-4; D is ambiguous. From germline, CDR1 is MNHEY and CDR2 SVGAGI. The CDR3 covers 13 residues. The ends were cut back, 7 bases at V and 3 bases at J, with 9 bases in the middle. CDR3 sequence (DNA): TGTGCCAGCACATACGGAGCTAATGAAAAACTGTTTTTT. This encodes CASTYGANEKLFF.